This T cell receptor (beta chain) was sequenced in a study of blood T cell repertoires in COVID-19. Assay used: immunoSEQ multiplex PCR; TCRdb lists only in-frame clones, some missing. This sample carries 200,000 to 250,000 clones, 87% of them seen once, and the ten largest clones take roughly 12%. Per germline, CDR1 SEHNR and CDR2 FQNEAQ (reference sequence). The junction had 7 bases not matched to a gene; V was cut back by 5 bases and J by 2 bases. This CDR3 has 15 residues. The clonotype originates from a woman under 30 who had recovered from COVID-19. Sequencing was performed on peripheral blood. The chain carries TRBV7-9 and TRBJ2-7, with 9 bases aligning to TRBD2. The CDR3 nucleotides read TGTGCCAGCAGCATACTAGCGGGTCTAACCTACGAGCAGTACTTC. It is translated as CASSILAGLTYEQYF.